A single sample gave rise to the 27 T cell receptor beta chains below, sequenced in a study of tumor and adjacent non-tumor tissue in lung cancer. No cell sorting was done before RNA was extracted from the tissue. Distant lung tissue was collected more than 3 cm away from the tumor edge. The library came from three nested PCR rounds adapted from ARM-PCR protocols. MiXCR, applied by TCRdb to the multiplex PCR reads, yields one record per CDR3 protein. The sample has more than 75,000 distinct CDR3 sequences, roughly 80% seen once. The sequencing input was distant non-tumor lung tissue. The source of these receptors is a man aged 55 to 69 with small cell lung cancer.

About this clonotype: Its ends do not fully match the called genes, so a read error is possible. V is TRBV6-5 and J is TRBJ2-3; possible D gene TRBD2, 6 bases. The CDR3 runs 15 residues. The germline V gene encodes CDR1 MNHEY and CDR2 SVGAGI. The DNA of the CDR3 is TGTGCCAGCAGAGGTCGGGGGTATCTCACAGATACACAGTATTTT. Its translation is CASRGRGYLTDTQYF.

For this clonotype: The junction and the germline gene differ at one end; a read error may be behind it. J is TRBJ1-2 and V is TRBV4-2; D gene uncertain. Germline CDR1 and CDR2: LGHNA and YNFKEQ. The CDR3 is made up of 12 amino acids. The CDR3 reads CVSSQGPYGYTF. The CDR3 DNA reads TGTGTCAGCAGCCAAGGTCCCTATGGTTACACCTTC.

The DNA for the CDR3 is TGTGCCAGCACGATAGCTCCGGGACTGGCGGAAGCCAATGAGCAGTTCTTC. Protein product: CASTIAPGLAEANEQFF. The rearrangement joins TRBV2 to TRBJ2-1, with D possibly matching TRBD2 (6 bases). The CDR3 is 17 amino acids. V was clipped by 7 bases and J by 6 bases, with 25 bases between them. Germline lookup yields CDR1 SNHLY and CDR2 FYNNEI.

About this clonotype itself: At one boundary the junction diverges from the germline segment, which might be a read error. This chain links TRBV10-3 with TRBJ2-2; D is perhaps TRBD2 (5 bases). The CDR3 is 15 residues long. CDR1 and CDR2 (germline): ENHRY, SYGVKD. The CDR3 protein is CPISTKTQYTGELFF. In nucleotides, the CDR3 is TGTCCCATCAGTACAAAGACTCAGTACACCGGGGAGCTGTTTTTC.

Of note for this clonotype: Since a much larger clone is just one base distant, this may be a read error. V gene TRBV7-9 combines with J gene TRBJ1-2, with a tentative D call TRBD1 (6 bases). This CDR3 region has 14 residues. Germline loops: CDR1 SEHNR, CDR2 FQNEAQ (reference sequence). The V end was cut by 9 bases, the J end by 6 bases, with 20 bases between. The CDR3 region has the DNA TGTGCCAGTGGGGGGCCGCCAGGGTTCCATGGCTACACCTTC. Its protein is CASGGPPGFHGYTF. Complete variable domain (other parts from reference TRBV7-9 and TRBJ1-2): DTGVSQNPRHKITKRGQNVTFRCDPISEHNRLYWYRQTLGQGPEFLTYFQNEAQLEKSRLLSDRFSAERPKGSFSTLEIQRTEQGDSAMYLCASGGPPGFHGYTFGSGTRLTVV.

As regards this clonotype: An end of the junction does not agree with germline; a read error may underlie this. This rearrangement joins TRBV10-2 to TRBJ2-3; D unclear. The CDR3 runs 14 residues. Germline lookup yields CDR1 WSHSY and CDR2 SAAADI. The CDR3 reads CVSSDIRGTDTQYF. DNA of the CDR3: TGCGTCAGCAGCGACATTCGAGGCACAGATACGCAGTATTTT.

As regards this clonotype: A much larger clone lies a single base off, so this may be a read error. The chain joins TRBV25-1 to TRBJ2-3; 11 positions match TRBD2. The CDR3 has 15 residues. Germline V gives CDR1 MGHDK, CDR2 SYGVNS. The V segment lost 6 bases and the J segment 7 bases; nucleotides outside the gene matches: 9. CDR3 bases: TGTGCCAGCAGCGATACTAGCGGGAGAACATATACGCAGTATTTT. Residues: CASSDTSGRTYTQYF.

This clonotype was recorded many times. CDR3 in amino acids: CASSDTSGRTDTQYF. In nucleotides, the CDR3 is TGTGCCAGCAGCGATACTAGCGGGAGAACAGATACGCAGTATTTT. The chain has TRBV25-1 and TRBJ2-3, with 11 bases that match TRBD2. J lost 3 bases, V lost 6 bases, and 5 bases had no gene match. The germline gives CDR1 MGHDK, CDR2 SYGVNS. The CDR3 has 15 amino acids.

Comments on this clonotype: No conserved phenylalanine or tryptophan ends this CDR3, so it is likely a read error. V gene TRBV20-1 combines with J gene TRBJ2-6; D tentatively fits TRBD1 or TRBD2 (5 bases each). Germline assignment: CDR1 DFQATT and CDR2 SNEGSKA (reference sequence). The CDR3 loop spans 15 amino acids. The CDR3 reads CSASATGSGVNVLTV. In DNA form, the CDR3 reads TGCAGTGCTAGCGCTACAGGCTCCGGGGTCAACGTCCTGACTGTC.

This clonotype was picked up one time. At one boundary the junction diverges from the germline segment, which might be a read error. The chain uses TRBV6-5 and TRBJ2-1, with 7 bases aligning to TRBD1. Germline lookup yields CDR1 MNHEY and CDR2 SVGAGI. The CDR3 has 15 residues. The CDR3 bases are TGTGTCAGCAGTTACTCGAGGGACAGTTACAATGCGCAGTTCTTC. This encodes CVSSYSRDSYNAQFF.

The chain recombines TRBV29-1 with TRBJ2-3, with D perhaps given as TRBD1 or TRBD2 (6 bases each). Germline V gene lookup returns CDR1 SQVTM and CDR2 ANQGSEA. The ends were cut back, 4 bases at V and 6 bases at J, with 14 bases in the middle. The CDR3 is 13 residues long. The CDR3 region is CSVVYGGWDTQYF. DNA for the CDR3: TGCAGCGTTGTCTACGGGGGCTGGGATACGCAGTATTTT.

A note on this clonotype: One junction end does not reproduce the germline sequence, and a read error may be involved. The chain couples TRBV29-1 to TRBJ1-4; D is ambiguous. The CDR3 has 14 amino acids. Germline V lookup: CDR1 SQVTM, CDR2 ANQGSEA. This chain's CDR3 is CSVGSDGTNEILFF. The CDR3, as DNA: TGCAGCGTTGGTTCGGACGGAACTAATGAAATACTGTTTTTT.

On this clonotype itself: Mismatch with germline at one junction end may stem from a read error. The rearrangement joins TRBV6-6 to TRBJ2-3, with D possibly matching TRBD1 (6 bases). CDR1 MNHNY and CDR2 SVGAGI come from the germline V gene (reference sequence). The CDR3 is made up of 15 amino acids. CDR3 nucleotides: TGTGCCAGCAGTCCTAACAGGGCGAGCATAGATACGCAGTATTTT. Translated, it gives CASSPNRASIDTQYF.

About this clonotype itself: Compared with germline, one end of the junction differs, possibly owing to a read error. This sequence joins TRBV6-2 or TRBV6-3 and TRBJ2-3; the D gene is possibly TRBD2 (7 bases). The CDR3 spans 16 residues. CDR1 and CDR2 from the germline V gene are MNHEY and SVGEGT. The CDR3 reads CVSSPLTGTNTDTQYF. The CDR3 region has the DNA TGTGTCAGCAGTCCCCTAACAGGGACTAACACAGATACGCAGTATTTT.

On this clonotype itself: As the CDR3 is not closed by the conserved phenylalanine or tryptophan, this likely results from a read error. The chain has TRBV11-3 and TRBJ2-7, with D perhaps TRBD2 (5 bases). Germline assignment: CDR1 SGHNT and CDR2 YENEEA. With 7 bases removed from V and 0 bases from J, the gap between germline ends came to 13 bases. The CDR3 extends over 14 amino acids. The CDR3 DNA reads as TGTGCCAGCAACATCGGGGAATACTCCTACGAGCAGTACCTC. This translates into CASNIGEYSYEQYL.

This clonotype was counted a few times. Its ends do not fully match the called genes, so a read error is possible. The rearrangement links TRBV9 to TRBJ2-2; D possibly matches TRBD1 or TRBD2 (5 bases each). Germline CDR1 is SGDLS and CDR2 is YYNGEE. The CDR3 is 15 amino acids. This CDR3 is CASSRQFANTGELFF. CDR3 DNA: TGTGCCAGCTCCCGACAGTTCGCGAACACCGGGGAGTTGTTTTTT. Drawing the rest from reference TRBV9 and TRBJ2-2, the complete variable domain is DSGVTQTPKHLITATGQRVTLRCSPRSGDLSVYWYQQSLDQGLQFLIQYYNGEERAKGNILERFSAQQFPDLHSELNLSSLELGDSALYFCASSRQFANTGELFFGEGSRLTVL.

As regards this clonotype: One end of the junction does not line up with germline, which may come from a read error. The chain joins TRBV6-1 to TRBJ1-1, with no clear D. Germline CDR1 MNHNS, CDR2 SASEGT. The CDR3 length is 15 residues. CDR3 amino acids: CVSSPMGYWNTEAFF. The CDR3 DNA reads TGTGTCAGCAGCCCTATGGGGTACTGGAACACTGAAGCTTTCTTT.

V is TRBV29-1 and J is TRBJ2-2; 7 bases match TRBD2. This CDR3 comprises 16 residues. Germline V CDR1 and CDR2: SQVTM, ANQGSEA. V shed 6 bases, J shed 4 bases, and the junction held 14 bases outside the gene matches. The CDR3 region has the DNA TGCAGCGTAGAAAAGTGGACCGGGAGGAGCACCGGGGAGCTGTTTTTT. It encodes CSVEKWTGRSTGELFF.

On this clonotype: A read error may account for a junction end that differs from germline. The J gene is TRBJ2-3, the V gene TRBV11-2; D might be TRBD1 or TRBD2, each matching 6 bases. CDR1 and CDR2 from the germline V gene are SGHAT and FQNNGV. The CDR3 has 14 residues. The CDR3 protein is CASNSWGATDTQYF. CDR3 sequence (DNA): TGTGCCAGCAACTCATGGGGGGCCACAGATACACAGTATTTT.

As concerns this clonotype: Compared with germline, one end of the junction differs, possibly owing to a read error. This chain connects TRBV6-2 or TRBV6-3 to TRBJ1-2; weak D call: TRBD1 (6 bases). CDR3 length: 14 residues. CDR1 and CDR2 (germline): MNHEY, SVGEGT. This chain's CDR3 is CASNLLDRLYSYTF. In DNA, the CDR3 is TGTGCCAGCAACCTCCTGGACAGACTCTATAGCTACACCTTC.

A note on this clonotype: The CDR3 does not end in the conserved phenylalanine or tryptophan, so this is likely a read error. This rearrangement joins TRBV29-1 to TRBJ2-7; perhaps TRBD1 as D (6 bases). The germline CDR1 and CDR2 sequences are SQVTM and ANQGSEA. CDR3 length: 12 amino acids. This CDR3 is CSAGDTTYEQYL. The CDR3 DNA follows: TGCAGCGCCGGGGACACCACCTATGAGCAGTACCTC.

Note on this clonotype: Being one base from a much bigger clone, this may be a read error. The final CDR3 position lacks the conserved phenylalanine or tryptophan, pointing to a likely read error. The rearrangement joins TRBV5-1 to TRBJ2-1; TRBD2 agrees at 12 bases. The germline V gene has CDR1 SGHRS and CDR2 YFSETQ. V gave up 0 bases and J gave up 4 bases; unmatched junction bases: 5. This CDR3 region has 17 residues. CDR3 loop: CASSLAGTSGSYNEQFV. DNA of the CDR3: TGCGCCAGCAGCTTGGCAGGGACTAGCGGGTCTTACAATGAGCAGTTCGTC.

For this clonotype: Germline is not matched at one junction end, which may reflect a read error. CDR3 amino acids: CVSSLFGQRGEAFF. The CDR3 DNA reads TGTGTCAGCAGCTTATTCGGCCAGAGGGGTGAAGCCTTCTTT. The chain recombines TRBV6-5 with TRBJ1-1, with D possibly matching TRBD1 (5 bases). The CDR3 has 14 residues. Germline assignment: CDR1 MNHEY and CDR2 SVGAGI.

This clonotype came up once. A read error may be the cause here, since a much bigger clone is one base away. The chain combines TRBV5-1 with TRBJ2-1; 10 bases fit TRBD2. The CDR3 contains 14 residues. CDR1 and CDR2 (germline): SGHRS, YFSETQ. CDR3: CASSFLAGAYEHFF. CDR3 bases: TGCGCCAGCAGCTTTCTAGCGGGAGCGTATGAGCACTTCTTC. Looking up the rest from reference TRBV5-1 and TRBJ2-1 gives the full variable domain: KAGVTQTPRYLIKTRGQQVTLSCSPISGHRSVSWYQQTPGQGLQFLFEYFSETQRNKGNFPGRFSGRQFSNSRSEMNVSTLELGDSALYLCASSFLAGAYEHFFGPGTRLTVL.

For this clonotype: Germline and junction disagree at one end, which may indicate a read error. V is TRBV11-2 and J is TRBJ2-3; D assignment may be TRBD1 or TRBD2 (6 bases each). Germline-derived CDR1 and CDR2 are SGHAT and FQNNGV. The CDR3 is made up of 15 amino acids. The CDR3: CASNSGGIAGHTQFF. The CDR3 DNA reads as TGTGCCAGCAACTCCGGAGGGATTGCGGGACATACGCAGTTCTTT.

A note on this clonotype: With a much larger clone just one base away, this may be a read error. The conserved closing phenylalanine or tryptophan is absent in this CDR3, likely reflecting a read error. The V and J genes are TRBV20-1 and TRBJ2-1; D gene unclear. Trimming cost V 3 bases and J 9 bases, with 12 bases left between them. The CDR3 has 12 residues. CDR1 is DFQATT, CDR2 SNEGSKA, per germline (reference sequence). The CDR3 protein is CSASQSLREQFL. The CDR3 region has the DNA TGCAGTGCTAGCCAGTCGCTGCGTGAGCAGTTCCTC.

By share, this clonotype counts as medium-sized. The genes are TRBV29-1 and TRBJ2-7; D is unresolved. This CDR3 has 11 amino acids. Trimming took 6 bases from V and 5 from J, leaving 11 bases between them. Germline V gene lookup returns CDR1 SQVTM and CDR2 ANQGSEA. The CDR3 here is CSVSTSDEQYF. The DNA for the CDR3 is TGCAGCGTCTCGACCTCGGACGAGCAGTACTTC.